These 9 T cell receptor beta chains share one sample of origin, sequenced in a study of technical replicates of blood from four donors (dated by TCRdb to the late 2010s). The library was generated by the immunoSEQ multiplex PCR assay. TCRdb re-hosts the immuneACCESS table, in-frame sequences only. Its copies lack some clones; in the studies checked, an unresolved V gene accounts for under half of them, and the cause for the rest is not known. This sample gives 87,000 or so clones in total; about 91% of them show up just once. Around 0.3% of the sample is in the top ten clones. Material: T cells isolated from PBMCs. These receptors were taken from a human donor in good health.

V and J are TRBV5-4 and TRBJ1-2; TRBD1 might be the D (5 bases). The CDR3 loop spans 14 amino acids. Germline V lookup: CDR1 SGHNT, CDR2 YYREEE (reference sequence). Trimming removed 2 bases from V and 6 bases from J, with 14 bases in between. The CDR3 region is CASSLETARNGYTF. CDR3 nucleotide sequence: TGTGCCAGCAGCTTAGAGACAGCGAGAAATGGCTACACCTTC. Drawing the rest from reference TRBV5-4 and TRBJ1-2, the complete variable domain is ETGVTQSPTHLIKTRGQQVTLRCSSQSGHNTVSWYQQALGQGPQFIFQYYREEENGRGNFPPRFSGLQFPNYSSELNVNALELDDSALYLCASSLETARNGYTFGSGTRLTVV.

This chain connects TRBV28 to TRBJ1-2; D ambiguous. The CDR3 sequence is 11 residues long. CDR1 is MDHEN, CDR2 SYDVKM, per germline. V was trimmed by 8 bases and J by 9 bases, leaving 13 bases between them. The CDR3 loop is CASGESLSYTF. The CDR3, as DNA: TGTGCCAGCGGAGAGTCGTTGAGCTACACCTTC.

CDR3 nucleotide sequence: TGTGCCAGCAGCCAAGGAGTCTATGGCTACACCTTC. Protein sequence: CASSQGVYGYTF. The J gene is TRBJ1-2, the V gene TRBV4-2, with D unclear. V was clipped by 1 base and J by 4 bases, with 4 bases between them. Germline V gene data show CDR1 as LGHNA and CDR2 as YNFKEQ. The CDR3 loop spans 12 amino acids.

The chain combines TRBV6-1 with TRBJ1-3; D is possibly TRBD1 (5 bases). The CDR3 runs 14 residues. Germline V gives CDR1 MNHNS, CDR2 SASEGT. Trimming shortened V by 11 bases and J by 2 bases, and 16 bases separated the two germline ends. CDR3 loop: CASRPRQTGNTIYF. CDR3 DNA sequence: TGTGCCTCCCGACCCCGACAGACTGGAAACACCATATATTTT.

The chain is built from TRBV6-5 and TRBJ1-3; D unclear. Trimming took 6 bases from V and 3 from J, leaving 9 bases between them. The CDR3 runs to 13 residues. Germline V lookup: CDR1 MNHEY, CDR2 SVGAGI. The CDR3 DNA follows: TGTGCCAGCAGCGAGAAGATTGGAAACACCATATATTTT. Amino acid sequence: CASSEKIGNTIYF.

This CDR3 is CASSLGGNSNQPQHF. Written as DNA, the CDR3 is TGTGCCAGCAGCTTGGGAGGAAATAGCAATCAGCCCCAGCATTTT. V and J are TRBV7-4 and TRBJ1-5; no clear D gene. The CDR3 totals 15 residues. Germline CDR1 is SGHVT and CDR2 is SQSDAQ. V was cut by 3 bases and J by 0 bases, with 9 bases left in between.

This clone has just a few counts. This rearrangement joins TRBV19 to TRBJ2-7; 8 nucleotides line up with TRBD1. Trimming took 1 base from V and 3 from J; bases not matched to a gene: 2. Germline V gene lookup returns CDR1 LNHDA and CDR2 SQIVND (reference sequence). The CDR3 contains 14 residues. The CDR3 nucleotides are TGTGCCAGTAGTATAGGAACAGGGGGCTACGAGCAGTACTTC. Translated: CASSIGTGGYEQYF.

The chain employs TRBV6-5 and TRBJ2-1; D ambiguous. Trimming cost V 2 bases and J 2 bases, with 13 bases left between them. This CDR3 has 16 amino acids. The germline V gene encodes CDR1 MNHEY and CDR2 SVGAGI. In nucleotides, the CDR3 is TGTGCCAGCAGTTACACAACTACTGGAGCCTACAATGAGCAGTTCTTC. Translated: CASSYTTTGAYNEQFF.

This sequence joins TRBV7-9 and TRBJ1-5; 9 positions match TRBD1. The CDR3 sequence is 15 residues long. V lost 5 bases, J lost 7 bases, and 9 bases stayed unmatched. The germline V gene encodes CDR1 SEHNR and CDR2 FQNEAQ (reference sequence). The CDR3 protein is CASSRGQGLKQPQHF. In DNA form, the CDR3 reads TGTGCCAGCAGCCGAGGACAGGGGTTGAAGCAGCCCCAGCATTTT.